The 5 T cell receptor beta chains reported below all come from one sample, sequenced in a study of cytomegalovirus exposure and HLA in healthy donors. The assay was immunoSEQ multiplex PCR, and TCRdb's table has in-frame clones only and misses some. The sample records 150,000 to 200,000 clones, 86% being singletons. The sample consisted of PBMCs. Receptor source: a man between 18 and 35 years old in good health and CMV-seropositive.

This clone was recorded a few times. The chain recombines TRBV7-3 with TRBJ1-1; D perhaps matches TRBD1 (5 bases). Germline V gene lookup returns CDR1 SGHTA and CDR2 FQGTGA. This CDR3 has 13 amino acids. The ends were cut back, 5 bases at V and 1 base at J, with 8 bases in the middle. The CDR3 nucleotides are TGTGCCAGCAGCCCCACAGGGAACACTGAAGCTTTCTTT. It is translated as CASSPTGNTEAFF.

The V call is TRBV6-1, the J call TRBJ2-1, with D possibly matching TRBD1 (6 bases). Germline CDR1 reads MNHNS; CDR2 reads SASEGT. There are 14 residues in the CDR3. Deletions cut 8 bases from V and 7 bases from J, with 18 bases between. CDR3 DNA: TGTGCCAGCCAAACAGGGATGGTACTAAATGAGCAGTTCTTC. Translated: CASQTGMVLNEQFF.

The table lists this clone with a count of one. The CDR3 DNA follows: TGTGCCAGCAGTTTCCTAGGGCGGGGCGGGTCCACAGATACGCAGTATTTT. Translating gives CASSFLGRGGSTDTQYF. This chain connects TRBV28 to TRBJ2-3, with a possible D match to TRBD2 (6 bases). From germline, CDR1 is MDHEN and CDR2 SYDVKM. The CDR3 spans 17 residues. V was shortened by 3 bases and J by 2 bases, with 18 bases between the two germline ends.

This clone was seen only once. The rearrangement links TRBV27 to TRBJ2-1, with 13 bases that match TRBD2. CDR1 and CDR2 (germline): MNHEY, SMNVEV (reference sequence). This CDR3 has 17 amino acids. The J segment lost 7 bases and the V segment lost 1 base, leaving 7 bases of the junction unmatched. The CDR3 loop reads CASSLLGLAGTINEQFF. The CDR3, as DNA: TGTGCCAGCAGTTTATTGGGACTAGCGGGAACTATAAATGAGCAGTTCTTC.

The chain couples TRBV11-2 to TRBJ2-2; a weak D match, TRBD1 (5 bases). V lost 2 bases and J lost 1, with 5 bases in between. Germline V gives CDR1 SGHAT, CDR2 FQNNGV. The CDR3 loop spans 14 amino acids. The DNA of the CDR3 is TGTGCCAGCAGCTTACAGGGGAACACCGGGGAGCTGTTTTTT. This gives the protein CASSLQGNTGELFF.